The 20 T cell receptor beta chains in this list originate from one sample, sequenced in a study of identical twins. TCRdb used MiXCR to reprocess the 5' RACE reads, holding one entry per CDR3 protein. The repertoire holds 1.5 million to 2 million distinct CDR3 sequences, with more than 30% as singletons. Sequencing used cord blood. Receptor source: a newborn girl in good health.

The chain combines TRBV4-1 with TRBJ1-5; D remains ambiguous. Germline-derived CDR1 and CDR2 are MGHRA and YSYEKL. This CDR3 region has 13 residues. The V end lost 4 bases, the J end lost 5 bases, and 9 bases lay between the germline ends. The CDR3 DNA sequence: TGCGCCAGCAGCCCACAGCTCTATCAGCCCCAGCATTTT. Translation: CASSPQLYQPQHF.

This clonotype was seen at least ten times. CDR3 bases: TGCAGCGTTGAACAGGGGGCCTACGAGCAGTACTTC. It codes for CSVEQGAYEQYF. The V and J genes are TRBV29-1 and TRBJ2-7; TRBD1 aligns across 7 bases. There are 12 residues in the CDR3. The V gene end was trimmed by 2 bases and the J gene end by 2 bases; junction bases not matched to a gene: 0. The germline V gene encodes CDR1 SQVTM and CDR2 ANQGSEA.

V gene TRBV30 combines with J gene TRBJ1-5; D is undetermined. Trimming shortened V by 7 bases and J by 0 bases, and 13 bases separated the two germline ends. Germline-derived CDR1 and CDR2 are GTSNPN and SVGIG (reference sequence). The CDR3 covers 14 residues. This CDR3 is CAYQDGNSNQPQHF. DNA for the CDR3: TGTGCCTATCAGGACGGAAATAGCAATCAGCCCCAGCATTTT.

Written as DNA, the CDR3 is TGTGCCAGCAGTGCAGAAATGGCAGGGACGGTTGAGCAGTTCTTC. It is translated as CASSAEMAGTVEQFF. The chain has TRBV2 and TRBJ2-1; either TRBD1 or TRBD2 may fit D (5 bases each). CDR3 length: 15 amino acids. Germline CDR1 and CDR2: SNHLY and FYNNEI. The V gene lost 4 bases and the J gene lost 9 bases, with 19 bases spanning the gap.

There are a few counts of this clonotype. The chain employs TRBV15 and TRBJ2-3; 8 nucleotides line up with TRBD1. Germline V gene sequence: CDR1 LNHNV, CDR2 YYDKDF (reference sequence). After removal of 2 bases from V and 3 bases from J, the junction contained 1 base not matched to a gene. This CDR3 region has 14 residues. Here the CDR3 reads CATSRRQGTDTQYF. The CDR3 DNA follows: TGTGCCACCAGCAGAAGACAGGGGACAGATACGCAGTATTTT.

The rearrangement joins TRBV5-1 to TRBJ2-5; D not certain. Matching the DNA end better, TRBJ2-1 makes the J call doubtful. This CDR3 has 13 amino acids. Germline CDR1 and CDR2: SGHRS and YFSETQ. CDR3 bases: TGCGCCAGCAGCTTGCTGAGTCAAGAGACCCAGTTCTTC. Encoded protein: CASSLLSQETQFF.

The V and J genes are TRBV12-3 or TRBV12-4 and TRBJ1-1; the D is unclear. V lost 5 bases and J 0 bases, leaving 13 bases between the germline ends. The CDR3 has 15 amino acids. The DNA of the CDR3 is TGTGCCAGCAGTCTTCCAAGGCTCATGAACACTGAAGCTTTCTTT. Residues: CASSLPRLMNTEAFF.

V and J are TRBV6-5 and TRBJ2-1; TRBD2 matches at 7 bases. The trim removed 1 base at V and 6 bases at J, leaving 6 bases unmatched. The CDR3 length is 15 residues. Per the germline V gene, CDR1 is MNHEY and CDR2 is SVGAGI. The CDR3 loop reads CASSYLAGDANEQFF. Here the CDR3 DNA reads TGTGCCAGCAGTTACTTAGCGGGTGATGCCAATGAGCAGTTCTTC.

The CDR3 DNA is TGTGCCACCAGCAGAGCCACGGCGGGAGACAACACAGATACGCAGTATTTT. The encoded protein is CATSRATAGDNTDTQYF. The genes are TRBV15 and TRBJ2-3, with 7 bases identical to TRBD2. The CDR3 contains 17 residues. Losses at the gene ends were 1 base for V and 2 bases for J; bases not matched to a gene: 9. Germline assignment: CDR1 LNHNV and CDR2 YYDKDF (reference sequence).

The chain has TRBV19 and TRBJ1-4; maybe TRBD1 (6 bases). Trimming took off 8 bases at V and 0 bases at J, with 16 bases between the two ends. The CDR3 runs to 16 residues. Germline CDR1 LNHDA, CDR2 SQIVND (reference sequence). CDR3 amino acids: CASSDRTAATNEKLFF. CDR3 nucleotide sequence: TGTGCCAGTTCGGACCGGACAGCCGCAACTAATGAAAAACTGTTTTTT.

The chain joins TRBV5-1 to TRBJ2-1, with D tentatively TRBD1 (6 bases). The CDR3 consists of 18 residues. Trimming shortened V by 1 base and J by 0 bases, and 17 bases separated the two germline ends. Germline V gene data show CDR1 as SGHRS and CDR2 as YFSETQ. The CDR3 here is CASSLPRQVSFSYNEQFF. The CDR3, as DNA: TGCGCCAGCAGCTTGCCCAGACAGGTCTCTTTCTCCTACAATGAGCAGTTCTTC.

This chain uses TRBV5-1 with TRBJ2-5; 9 nucleotides match TRBD2. Germline CDR1 and CDR2: SGHRS and YFSETQ. The CDR3 consists of 18 residues. Germline trimming cut 0 bases from V and 0 bases from J; bases unmatched to any gene: 9. CDR3 nucleotide sequence: TGCGCCAGCAGCTTGGCTTCTGGAGCGGGGGGCGACCAAGAGACCCAGTACTTC. Translating gives CASSLASGAGGDQETQYF.

The gene calls are TRBV10-3 and TRBJ1-2, with 7 bases lining up with TRBD1. From germline, CDR1 is ENHRY and CDR2 SYGVKD. The CDR3 consists of 12 residues. With 9 bases clipped from V and 4 bases from J, the junction kept 5 bases outside the gene matches. The CDR3 spells CAIHRGVYGYTF. CDR3 coding DNA: TGTGCCATACACAGGGGTGTCTATGGCTACACCTTC.

The chain recombines TRBV20-1 with TRBJ2-3; D possibly corresponds to TRBD2 (5 bases). The CDR3 contains 14 residues. The V gene's germline CDR1 is DFQATT and CDR2 SNEGSKA (reference sequence). V lost 5 bases and J 1 base, leaving 13 bases between the germline ends. The CDR3 coding sequence is TGCAGTGCTCTTAAGGGAGTTGGCACAGATACGCAGTATTTT. Amino acid sequence: CSALKGVGTDTQYF.

The CDR3 loop reads CASSLDRASGNTIYF. The CDR3 DNA reads as TGCGCCAGCAGCTTGGACAGGGCCTCTGGAAACACCATATATTTT. This sequence joins TRBV5-1 and TRBJ1-3; D might be TRBD1 (6 bases). CDR3 length: 15 amino acids. Trimming shortened V by 0 bases and J by 0 bases, and 7 bases separated the two germline ends. Germline values: CDR1 SGHRS, CDR2 YFSETQ.

This clonotype was seen a handful of times. The rearrangement joins TRBV5-1 to TRBJ2-5; D gene unclear. The germline CDR1 and CDR2 sequences are SGHRS and YFSETQ. V lost 0 bases to trimming and J lost 7 bases, with 10 bases between them. The CDR3 is made up of 13 amino acids. The CDR3 DNA is TGCGCCAGCAGCTTGGAACTGACGGGGACCCAGTACTTC. Its protein product is CASSLELTGTQYF.

A few counts support this clonotype. The chain is built from TRBV3-1 and TRBJ2-3; TRBD2 agrees at 14 bases. This CDR3 comprises 21 residues. The junction had 14 bases not matched to a gene; V was cut back by 1 base and J by 2 bases. Germline V lookup: CDR1 LGHDT, CDR2 YNNKEL (reference sequence). The CDR3 DNA reads TGTGCCAGCAGCCAAGCACAAGGACTAGCGGGAGGATTATCACACACAGATACGCAGTATTTT. Protein sequence: CASSQAQGLAGGLSHTDTQYF.

The chain joins TRBV28 to TRBJ1-1; TRBD1 might be the D (6 bases). Trimming removed 2 bases at V and 6 bases at J, with 10 bases between. The germline V gene has CDR1 MDHEN and CDR2 SYDVKM. The CDR3 spans 13 residues. The CDR3 nucleotides read TGTGCCAGCAGTTTACCCAGGGGAGCTGAAGCTTTCTTT. Amino acid sequence: CASSLPRGAEAFF.

This clonotype was found a few times. The CDR3 loop is CASSVDGRGRVNYGYTF. As DNA, the CDR3 is TGTGCCAGCAGCGTAGACGGCAGGGGTAGGGTCAACTATGGCTACACCTTC. The rearrangement links TRBV9 to TRBJ1-2; D is possibly TRBD1 (6 bases). Germline V CDR1 and CDR2: SGDLS, YYNGEE. The CDR3 consists of 17 residues. The V end was cut by 0 bases, the J end by 2 bases, with 17 bases between.

The gene calls are TRBV5-6 and TRBJ2-7; D is undetermined. CDR3 length: 14 residues. The V gene's germline CDR1 is SGHDT and CDR2 YYEEEE. Trimming took off 0 bases at V and 7 bases at J, with 14 bases between the two ends. Written as DNA, the CDR3 is TGTGCCAGCAGCTTGGATCCCAATGGGCGGGAGCAGTACTTC. It specifies CASSLDPNGREQYF.